Listed below are T cell receptor beta chains from one sample, sequenced in a study of graft-versus-host responses after intestinal transplantation. TCRdb's table, derived via immunoSEQ multiplex PCR, lists solely in-frame clones and lacks some. The sample consists of just over 9,000 clones, 33% of them appearing once. Material: alloreactive CD8+ T cells from a mixed lymphocyte reaction culture, obtained before transplantation. These TCRs come from a human patient who was an organ donor for intestinal transplantation. CDR3s include the opening cysteine and the closing phenylalanine or tryptophan. A D gene is named only where the DNA matches it firmly. Not all rows give a size; the values are once, few, many and, for expanded clones, a class.

CATYGGLAGLSYEQYF	TGTGCCACTTACGGCGGACTAGCGGGGCTCTCGTACGAGCAGTACTTC	TRBV6-6	TRBJ2-7	NA	TRBD2
CASSHGTSVYNEQFF	TGCGCCAGCAGCCACGGGACTAGCGTCTACAATGAGCAGTTCTTC	TRBV4-3	TRBJ2-1	NA	TRBD2
CASTEGNYGYTF	TGTGCCAGTACGGAGGGGAACTATGGCTACACCTTC	TRBV19	TRBJ1-2	NA	NA
CASSLAYREETQYF	TGTGCCAGCAGCTTAGCCTACAGGGAAGAGACCCAGTACTTC	TRBV7-8	TRBJ2-5	NA	NA
CASTRGEGSYEQYF	TGTGCCAGTACGCGGGGGGAGGGCTCCTACGAGCAGTACTTC	TRBV19	TRBJ2-7	NA	TRBD2
CASSETTGGADTQYF	TGTGCCAGCAGTGAAACGACAGGGGGCGCAGATACGCAGTATTTT	TRBV6-1	TRBJ2-3	medium-sized	TRBD1
CASSVVWGGPTDTQYF	TGTGCCAGCAGCGTAGTATGGGGGGGGCCCACAGATACGCAGTATTTT	TRBV9	TRBJ2-3	NA	NA
CASSVALGAWNTGELFF	TGTGCCAGCAGCGTAGCTTTGGGAGCGTGGAACACCGGGGAGCTGTTTTTT	TRBV9	TRBJ2-2	medium-sized	NA
CASSYAQNYGYTF	TGTGCCAGCAGTTACGCACAGAACTATGGCTACACCTTC	TRBV6-5	TRBJ1-2	NA	NA
CASSSGQGEYEQYF	TGTGCCAGCAGCTCGGGACAGGGGGAGTACGAGCAGTACTTC	TRBV7-9	TRBJ2-7	medium-sized	TRBD1
CASSLGDREVPSYEQYF	TGCGCCAGCAGCTTGGGGGACAGGGAGGTACCCTCCTACGAGCAGTACTTC	TRBV5-1	TRBJ2-7	few	TRBD1
CASSETSGAGDTQYF	TGTGCCAGCAGTGAAACTAGCGGGGCGGGTGATACGCAGTATTTT	TRBV6-1	TRBJ2-3	NA	TRBD2
CASSYPPGQLSYEQYF	TGTGCCAGCAGTTATCCCCCGGGACAGCTTTCCTACGAGCAGTACTTC	TRBV6-6	TRBJ2-7	few	TRBD1
CATYTGELFF	TGTGCCACGTACACCGGGGAGCTGTTTTTT	TRBV6-6	TRBJ2-2	medium-sized	NA
CAWSVGGESYEQYF	TGTGCCTGGAGTGTAGGGGGGGAGTCCTACGAGCAGTACTTC	TRBV30	TRBJ2-7	NA	NA
CASSFITGGYTDTQYF	TGTGCCAGCAGCTTTATAACAGGGGGTTACACAGATACGCAGTATTTT	TRBV11-2	TRBJ2-3	once	TRBD1
CASTEGTIYSNQPQHF	TGTGCCAGTACCGAGGGAACCATCTATAGCAATCAGCCCCAGCATTTT	TRBV19	TRBJ1-5	NA	NA
CARLLVAAPRTQYF	TGTGCCAGGCTGTTAGTAGCGGCCCCCAGGACCCAGTACTTC	TRBV5-3	TRBJ2-5	NA	NA
CASSPPTWGRLYGYTF	TGTGCCAGCTCACCACCTACGTGGGGGCGCCTCTATGGCTACACCTTC	TRBV18	TRBJ1-2	NA	NA
CAISAGQLYEQYF	TGTGCCATCAGCGCAGGGCAGCTCTACGAGCAGTACTTC	TRBV10-3	TRBJ2-7	NA	NA
CAWSVEELNGYTF	TGTGCCTGGAGTGTAGAGGAATTAAATGGCTACACCTTC	TRBV30	TRBJ1-2	medium-sized	NA
CASSAGDYNEQFF	TGTGCCAGCAGCGCTGGAGACTACAATGAGCAGTTCTTC	TRBV9	TRBJ2-1	medium-sized	NA